This TCR beta chain was observed in a study of blood T cells in healthy people across ages (dated by TCRdb to the mid-2010s). Context from the whole study: Template switching captured roughly one uniquely barcoded TCR beta cDNA molecule per two T cells in model experiments. To track age-related changes in TCR beta repertoire diversity, the study relied on deep sequencing normalized with unique cDNA molecular identifiers. Four age groups were formed from the donors: young (average around 15 years), middle-aged (approximately 40), aged (about 62) and long-lived (82). Using the same blood draw, the study looked at two additional independent replicas of 1 million unique cDNA reads for two donors, one aged 18 to 30 and the other aged 80 or older. Donors of different ages were randomly distributed across sequencing lanes to avoid experimental bias.

The roughly 39 donors, aged about 6 to 100 years, were systemically healthy Caucasian individuals from Russia. Approximately 9.7 milliliters of peripheral blood were drawn from each donor into EDTA-treated Vacutainer tubes. PBMCs were isolated by Ficoll-Paque density-gradient centrifugation, with at least 6 million obtained per sample. Total RNA was extracted from PBMCs with Trizol reagent, with at least 6 micrograms obtained per sample. For every donor, an aliquot of PBMCs went through flow cytometry to measure the percentages of naive CD45RAhigh/CD27high T cells. Overall study results and their limits: Estimates of total diversity from one million sequenced T cells were regarded as lower bounds and underestimates. There was a strong correlation between observed TCR beta diversity and the percentage of naive T cells measured by flow cytometry. Observed TCR beta diversity per million T cells fell roughly linearly with age, and a significant reduction was already apparent by age roughly 40. Because donor CMV infection status was unknown, age-related changes in expanded clonotypes were potentially confounded. Bulk unsorted PBMC profiling prevented conclusive comparison of naive and antigen-experienced compartments. Compared with the aged group, the long-lived group had more naive CD4+ T cells, fewer expanded clones and increased TCR diversity, suggesting age selection.

The CDR3 holds 13 amino acids from the cysteine to the phenylalanine. The kept DNA is CDR3 alone, 39 bases in frame from the first base. V is cut by 2 bases and J by 3 bases, and the space between the germline ends is 8 bases. Looking up the germline V gene (reference sequence) yields CDR1 DFQATT and CDR2 SNEGSKA. Comments on this clonotype: The specificity of this receptor is unknown. No much larger clone is present one base from it, and per-base qualities are unavailable.

The receptor library was made with 5' RACE. Sequencer: Illumina HiSeq 2500. A second PCR of roughly 6 to 12 cycles was performed with a sample-barcoded 5' primer and a J-beta primer mix. Each TCR beta cDNA molecule received a unique molecular identifier from a template-switch 5' adaptor carrying 12 random nucleotides. At least 2.5 million CDR3-containing paired-end reads were obtained from each sample. The Mint cDNA synthesis kit, primed by a TRBC-specific oligonucleotide, was used to synthesize first-strand cDNA from all RNA. After uracil-DNA glycosylase treatment, a first 18-cycle PCR used universal primers M1SS and BC2_uni_R on all cDNA. Per the original workflow: For normalization, 1 million high-quality reads were randomly selected from each sample, with every read carrying a distinct molecular identifier. Instead of being binned into consensus sequences, reads with shared molecular identifiers were discarded. CDR3 identification, clonotype clustering and error correction used MiTCR with a Q25 quality threshold and the strictest error-elimination algorithm. Lower-bound total TCR beta diversity was estimated with a nonparametric unseen species model using Euler transformation. TCRdb took the public reads, trimmed them with fastp at Q25, ran MiXCR for clone calling and kept in-frame beta chains. Under each unique CDR3 protein, matching rows form one entry showing the most common genes and DNA. TCRdb's processing, not the authors' own work, is the source of the V and J calls. The sample table contains 850,000 to 1,000,000 distinct CDR3 sequences; only one count was recorded for approximately 49% of them. The biggest ten clones account for roughly an eighth of the sample.

This receptor was taken from a man between 25 and 39 years old in good health. Specimen: blood. The V gene is TRBV20-1 and the J gene is TRBJ1-5; a tentative D match to TRBD1 spans 5 bases. CDR3 reads: CSARQTANQPQHF. Here is the DNA: TGCAGTGCTAGACAGACAGCCAATCAGCCCCAGCATTTT.